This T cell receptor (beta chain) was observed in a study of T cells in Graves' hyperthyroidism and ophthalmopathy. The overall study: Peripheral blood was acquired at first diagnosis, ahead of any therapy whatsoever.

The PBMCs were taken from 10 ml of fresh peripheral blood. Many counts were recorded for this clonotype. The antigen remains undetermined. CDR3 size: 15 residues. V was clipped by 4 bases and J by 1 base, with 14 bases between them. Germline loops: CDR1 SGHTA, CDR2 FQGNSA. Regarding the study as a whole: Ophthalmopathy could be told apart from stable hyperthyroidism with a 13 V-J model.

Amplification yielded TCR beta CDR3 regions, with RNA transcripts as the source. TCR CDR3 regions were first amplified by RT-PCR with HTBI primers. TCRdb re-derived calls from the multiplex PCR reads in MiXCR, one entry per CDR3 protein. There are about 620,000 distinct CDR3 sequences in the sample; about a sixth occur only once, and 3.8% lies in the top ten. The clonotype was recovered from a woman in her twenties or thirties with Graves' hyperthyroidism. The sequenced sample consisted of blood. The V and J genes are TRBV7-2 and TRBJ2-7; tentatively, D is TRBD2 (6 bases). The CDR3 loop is CASSSQPGRSYEQYF. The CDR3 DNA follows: TGTGCCAGCAGCTCACAGCCCGGGAGATCCTACGAGCAGTACTTC.